This TCR beta chain comes out of a study of T cell responses to AZD1222 COVID-19 vaccine. The protocol was immunoSEQ multiplex PCR, while the TCRdb copy is restricted to in-frame clones and leaves out a portion. Of some 200,000 clones listed, 90% to 95% are singletons. Overall study results and limits: Per reports, nearly half of all spike-specific TCRs target regions that are unmutated in variants. Vaccine-related CD4 TCRs covered spike, predominating at 160-218 and 743-854. The study identified only six AZD1222 recipients as seropositive at baseline. Repertoires were collected only later (after the peak T cell response had occurred).

A note on this clone: Its antigen is not identified.

The V end was cut by 0 bases, the J end by 6 bases, with 12 bases between. This CDR3 spans 15 amino acids. Germline loops: CDR1 KGHSH, CDR2 LQKENI. The sequence was collected from an adult in good health. The chain carries TRBV18 and TRBJ1-5, with D tentatively TRBD1 (6 bases). Sequencing was performed on peripheral blood, taken on day 0 of MenACWY control vaccination. The CDR3 loop reads CASSPPKGGAQPQHF. The CDR3 coding sequence is TGTGCCAGCTCACCACCGAAGGGGGGGGCTCAGCCCCAGCATTTT.